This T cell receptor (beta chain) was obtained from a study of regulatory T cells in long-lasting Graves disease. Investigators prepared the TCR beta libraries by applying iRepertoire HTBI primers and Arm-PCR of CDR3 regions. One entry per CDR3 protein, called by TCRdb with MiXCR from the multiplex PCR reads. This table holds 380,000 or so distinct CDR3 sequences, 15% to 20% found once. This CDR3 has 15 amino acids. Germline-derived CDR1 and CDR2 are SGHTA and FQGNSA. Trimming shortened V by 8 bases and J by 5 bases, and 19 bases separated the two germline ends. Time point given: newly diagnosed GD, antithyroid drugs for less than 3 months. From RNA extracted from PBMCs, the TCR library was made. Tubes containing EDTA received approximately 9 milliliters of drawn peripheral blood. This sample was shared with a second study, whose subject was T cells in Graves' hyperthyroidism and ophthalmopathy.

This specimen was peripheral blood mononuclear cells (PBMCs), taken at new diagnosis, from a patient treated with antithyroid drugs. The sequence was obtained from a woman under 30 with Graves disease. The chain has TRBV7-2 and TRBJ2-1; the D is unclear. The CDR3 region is CASRRYLIRDNEQFF. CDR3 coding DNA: TGTGCCAGCCGTCGCTATCTTATCCGGGACAATGAGCAGTTCTTC. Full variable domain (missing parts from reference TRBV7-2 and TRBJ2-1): GAGVSQSPSNKVTEKGKDVELRCDPISGHTALYWYRQSLGQGLEFLIYFQGNSAPDKSGLPSDRFSAERTGGSVSTLTIQRTQQEDSAVYLCASRRYLIRDNEQFFGPGTRLTVL.